Listed below are T cell receptor beta chains from one sample, sequenced in a study of Ad26.COV2.S vaccination and SARS-CoV-2 variants. The data were produced by immunoSEQ multiplex PCR, yet TCRdb's version contains in-frame clones alone and is incomplete. The table includes a few hundred thousand clones, over 75% detected once. The material was peripheral blood, obtained in a trial of Ad26.COV2.S vaccine versus placebo. All receptors come from a person between 18 and 65 years old who received the Ad26.COV2.S COVID-19 vaccine or a placebo. Both conserved end residues are part of each CDR3. The D gene is left open where the match is weak. The size entry is marked missing in some rows and otherwise reads once, few, many or a size class.

J	D	V	size	DNA	CDR3
TRBJ1-3	.	TRBV5-6	.	TGTGCCAGCAGCTTGGTGGAGAGCTCTGGAAACACCATATATTTT	CASSLVESSGNTIYF
TRBJ2-7	TRBD1	TRBV10-3	once	TGTGCCACCACTCCGGGACAGGCTTCCTCCTACGAGCAGTACTTC	CATTPGQASSYEQYF
TRBJ1-1	TRBD1	TRBV11-2	once	TGTGCCAGCAGGTATCCGGGACAGGGGGCGAGGGCTTTCTTT	CASRYPGQGARAFF
TRBJ1-3	.	TRBV10-3	.	TGTGTCTCTTCCTTGGGGGGAAACACCATATATTTT	CVSSLGGNTIYF
TRBJ2-7	.	TRBV7-9	.	TGTGCCGGTGGAGTCTCCTCCTACGAGCAGTACTTC	CAGGVSSYEQYF
TRBJ2-7	TRBD1	TRBV6-1	.	TGTGCCAGCAGTGAAGGTGAGACAGGGGGCTACGAGCAGTACTTC	CASSEGETGGYEQYF
TRBJ2-7	.	TRBV11-3	.	TGTGCCAGCAGCTTCGGGGGGCCCCTTCCCTACGAGCAGTACTTC	CASSFGGPLPYEQYF
TRBJ2-1	.	TRBV7-9	.	TGTGCCAGCAGCCGAATCAAGGGAGGAGGGAATGAGCAGTTCTTC	CASSRIKGGGNEQFF
TRBJ2-7	.	TRBV21-1	.	TGTGCCAGCAGCTCTGGAGGGTGGCGGCCTAGCGGGATTAACGAGCAGTACTTC	CASSSGGWRPSGINEQYF
TRBJ1-2	.	TRBV9	.	TGTGCCAGCAGCGCGACAGCCTATGGCTACACCTTC	CASSATAYGYTF
TRBJ2-2	.	TRBV19	once	TGTGCCAGTAGTATAGTGCCTAGCCCCGGGGAGCTGTTTTTT	CASSIVPSPGELFF
TRBJ2-3	TRBD2	TRBV5-8	.	TGTGCCAGCAGCTTGCTAGCGGCCTTCACAGATACGCAGTATTTT	CASSLLAAFTDTQYF
TRBJ2-7	TRBD2	TRBV5-1	.	TGCGCCAGCAGCTTGACCCCTAGCGGGAACTACGAGCAGTACTTC	CASSLTPSGNYEQYF
TRBJ2-7	TRBD1	TRBV2	.	TGTGCCAGCAGTGACGGGACAGGGATAGGCGAGCAGTACTTC	CASSDGTGIGEQYF
TRBJ1-1	TRBD1	TRBV18	.	TGTGCCAGCTCATCCGGACAGGGTACTGAAGCTTTCTTT	CASSSGQGTEAFF
TRBJ2-3	TRBD1	TRBV9	.	TGTGCCAGCAGCCCACTGGGACAGATCAGCACAGATACGCAGTATTTT	CASSPLGQISTDTQYF
TRBJ2-1	.	TRBV2	.	TGTGCCAGCAGTGGGACAGTCAATGAGCAGTTCTTC	CASSGTVNEQFF
TRBJ2-1	TRBD2	TRBV6-5	.	TGTGCCAGCAGTCCCGGACTAGCGGGAATTGAGCAGTTCTTC	CASSPGLAGIEQFF
TRBJ1-3	.	TRBV19	once	TGTGCCAGTAGGGGACCGTGGAACACCATATATTTT	CASRGPWNTIYF
TRBJ2-1	.	TRBV24-1	.	TGTGCCACCAGTGGAGGGGGTGAGCAGTTCTTC	CATSGGGEQFF
TRBJ1-6	.	TRBV11-2	.	TGTGCCAGCAGCTTAGCCGTGGGCGCCCTCCACTTT	CASSLAVGALHF
TRBJ2-1	TRBD2	TRBV15	once	TGTGCCACCAGCAGAGATTATCAAGCTAGCGGCAATGAGCAGTTCTTC	CATSRDYQASGNEQFF
TRBJ2-4	TRBD1	TRBV5-4	.	TGTGCCAGCAGCCTCGGACAGGGTAACATTCAGTACTTC	CASSLGQGNIQYF
TRBJ2-5	.	TRBV5-5	.	TGTGCCAGCAGCTTGGAGGGGATTCTACAAGAGACCCAGTACTTC	CASSLEGILQETQYF
TRBJ2-7	TRBD2	TRBV28	.	TGTGCCAGCAGGAATCCGGGACTAGCGGGGAACTACGAGCAGTACTTC	CASRNPGLAGNYEQYF
TRBJ2-7	TRBD2	TRBV4-2	.	TGTGCCAGCAGCCAAACGGGAGGCACCTACGAGCAGTACTTC	CASSQTGGTYEQYF
TRBJ2-4	.	TRBV4-1	.	TGCGCCAGCAGCCAAGATAAGCTCGGTGGGGACATTCAGTACTTC	CASSQDKLGGDIQYF
TRBJ2-7	.	TRBV21-1	.	TGTGCCAGCCACGGCGGGGCTAGCGGGAGGGTGCCCCACGAGCAGTACTTC	CASHGGASGRVPHEQYF
TRBJ1-6	.	TRBV11-3	.	TGTGCCAGCAGCTTAGATTGGCTAGGGCGGCATAATTCACCCCTCCACTTT	CASSLDWLGRHNSPLHF